This entry describes one T cell receptor beta chain. Only in-frame clones appear in the TCRdb table, and some are missing; sequencing was by immunoSEQ multiplex PCR. Among some 70,000 clones listed, 91% were seen once. The sample comes from a study of OX40 agonist ivuxolimab in advanced cancers. The wider study: Earlier anti-PD-1, anti-PD-L1 or anti-CTLA-4 therapy was permitted; over 35% had received some.

The V end was cut by 4 bases, the J end by 0 bases, with 7 bases between. The germline V gene has CDR1 LNHDA and CDR2 SQIVND (reference sequence). The CDR3 consists of 14 residues. Sequences were derived from CD4+ or CD8+ T cells sorted from blood, sampled in a trial of the OX40 agonist ivuxolimab. The clonotype comes from an adult with an advanced solid tumor such as melanoma, head and neck, liver or kidney cancer. The V call is TRBV19, the J call TRBJ1-3; D gene unclear. The DNA for the CDR3 is TGTGCCAGTAGTAAGACGGGCTCTGGAAACACCATATATTTT. Protein product: CASSKTGSGNTIYF.